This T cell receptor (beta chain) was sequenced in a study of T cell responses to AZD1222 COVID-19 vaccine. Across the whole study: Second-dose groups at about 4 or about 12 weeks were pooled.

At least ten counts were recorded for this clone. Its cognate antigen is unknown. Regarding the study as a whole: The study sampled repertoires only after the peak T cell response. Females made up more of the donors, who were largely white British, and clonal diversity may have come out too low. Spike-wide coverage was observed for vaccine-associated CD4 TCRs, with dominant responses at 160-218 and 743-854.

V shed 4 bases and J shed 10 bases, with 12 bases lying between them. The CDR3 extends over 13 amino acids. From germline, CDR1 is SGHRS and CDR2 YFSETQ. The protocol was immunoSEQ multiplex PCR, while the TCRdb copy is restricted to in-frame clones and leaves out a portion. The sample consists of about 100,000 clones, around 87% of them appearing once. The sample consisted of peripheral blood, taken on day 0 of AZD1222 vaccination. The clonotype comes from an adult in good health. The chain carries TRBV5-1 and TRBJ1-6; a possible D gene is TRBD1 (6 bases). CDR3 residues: CASSPEGGSPLHF. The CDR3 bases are TGCGCCAGCAGCCCGGAGGGGGGGTCACCCCTCCACTTT.